The 21 T cell receptor beta chains presented below share a single source sample, sequenced in a study of neurological immune-mediated disorders (dated by TCRdb to the late 2010s). Receptor libraries were prepared by 5' RACE. The run used an Illumina HiSeq 2500. The raw public reads went through TCRdb reprocessing: fastp at Q25, MiXCR clone calling, in-frame beta chains kept. Every CDR3 protein is listed once, alongside the most common genes and DNA of its rows. Within this sample are 35,000 to 50,000 distinct CDR3 sequences, with 2.5% of them counted one time only. Nearly 2.5% of the sample rests with the top ten. Sample: PBMCs. Receptors originate from a man in his forties or fifties with multiple sclerosis.

This clonotype was seen ten or more times. The chain uses TRBV5-1 and TRBJ1-2; no clear D. The V end lost 4 bases, the J end lost 1 base, and 8 bases lay between the germline ends. The CDR3 contains 13 residues. CDR1 is SGHRS and CDR2 is YFSETQ in the germline V gene. This CDR3 reads CASSHGLNYGYTF. The CDR3, as DNA: TGCGCCAGCAGCCACGGGCTTAACTATGGCTACACCTTC.

This clonotype was seen at least ten times. The chain recombines TRBV20-1 with TRBJ2-6; a possible D gene is TRBD1 (8 bases). CDR3 length equals 18 residues. V gave up 0 bases and J gave up 2 bases, with 17 bases separating them. In germline, CDR1 is DFQATT, CDR2 SNEGSKA (reference sequence). CDR3: CSARDKTGGETGANVLTF. CDR3 nucleotide sequence: TGCAGTGCTAGAGATAAAACAGGGGGGGAAACTGGGGCCAACGTCCTGACTTTC.

This clonotype was counted ten times or more. The J gene is TRBJ2-3, the V gene TRBV4-2, with D possibly matching TRBD2 (5 bases). The CDR3 is 18 residues long. Deletions cut 0 bases from V and 4 bases from J, with 20 bases between. Germline V gives CDR1 LGHNA, CDR2 YNFKEQ. The CDR3, as DNA: TGTGCCAGCAGCCAAGATCCTAGCCGGGCCGCGGCAGCAGATACGCAGTATTTT. Its translation is CASSQDPSRAAAADTQYF.

This clonotype was counted at least ten times. The rearrangement uses TRBV20-1 and TRBJ1-1; the D gene is possibly TRBD1 (5 bases). The CDR3 length is 12 residues. Germline CDR1 DFQATT, CDR2 SNEGSKA (reference sequence). Trimming took 3 bases from V and 6 from J, leaving 11 bases between them. CDR3 nucleotides: TGCAGTGCTAGCTGGGGGGGGTCTGAAGCTTTCTTT. It yields the protein CSASWGGSEAFF.

Only a few counts were recorded for this clonotype. The V gene is TRBV5-1, the J gene TRBJ2-1, with 10 bases identical to TRBD2. Germline CDR1 is SGHRS and CDR2 is YFSETQ. J gave up 4 bases and V 4 bases, and 5 bases lay outside the gene matches. The CDR3 contains 15 residues. CDR3 in amino acids: CASSQSGGEYNEQFF. As DNA, the CDR3 is TGCGCCAGCAGCCAAAGCGGGGGGGAATACAATGAGCAGTTCTTC.

This clonotype appeared a few times. CDR3 sequence (DNA): TGTGCCAGCACCCCGGGAAAAGGCGGGGAGCTGTTTTTT. Encoded protein: CASTPGKGGELFF. The V call is TRBV11-2, the J call TRBJ2-2; possibly TRBD2 for D (5 bases). V was trimmed by 7 bases and J by 7 bases, leaving 13 bases between them. Germline V lookup: CDR1 SGHAT, CDR2 FQNNGV. The CDR3 consists of 13 residues.

Comment on this clonotype: Just one base apart from a much larger clone, this may be a read error. This chain links TRBV28 with TRBJ1-5; 7 positions agree with TRBD2. The DNA end is a closer match to TRBJ2-3, so the J assignment may be wrong. The CDR3 has 12 amino acids. CDR1 is MDHEN and CDR2 is SYDVKM in the germline V gene. CDR3 protein: CASTTGGQPQYF. CDR3 DNA sequence: TGTGCCAGCACCACGGGGGGTCAGCCCCAGTATTTT.

There are many counts of this clonotype. The chain uses TRBV20-1 and TRBJ2-7; D assignment may be TRBD1 or TRBD2 (6 bases each). The germline V gene encodes CDR1 DFQATT and CDR2 SNEGSKA (reference sequence). V was clipped by 6 bases and J by 5 bases, with 20 bases between them. The CDR3 is 14 residues long. The CDR3 is CSAPRHRGHNEQYF. The DNA for the CDR3 is TGCAGTGCCCCCCGTCACCGGGGGCATAACGAGCAGTACTTC.

There are many counts of this clonotype. This chain links TRBV5-6 with TRBJ2-5; 7 bases align to TRBD1. The CDR3 has 14 residues. Per germline, CDR1 SGHDT and CDR2 YYEEEE. V lost 3 bases to trimming and J lost 2 bases; unmatched junction nucleotides: 4. The CDR3 sequence is CASSSRDSQETQYF. DNA of the CDR3: TGTGCCAGCAGCTCCCGGGACAGTCAAGAGACCCAGTACTTC.

The sample holds many counts of this clonotype. The chain employs TRBV10-3 and TRBJ2-7; perhaps TRBD2 as D (5 bases). The germline V gene encodes CDR1 ENHRY and CDR2 SYGVKD. This CDR3 is built from 11 residues. Here the CDR3 DNA reads TGTGCTGCCGGGGTCTCCTACGAGCAGTACTTC. Protein product: CAAGVSYEQYF.

The table lists this clonotype with many counts. The V gene is TRBV5-5, the J gene TRBJ2-1; D is ambiguous. The CDR3 spans 13 residues. The V gene's germline CDR1 is SGHKS and CDR2 YYEKEE (reference sequence). Trimming removed 4 bases from V and 0 bases from J, with 5 bases in between. For the CDR3, the DNA is TGTGCCAGCAGCCAGAACTCCTACAATGAGCAGTTCTTC. Its translation is CASSQNSYNEQFF.

This clonotype appeared many times. The rearrangement uses TRBV20-1 and TRBJ2-4; D is unresolved. CDR3 length equals 18 residues. Between the trimmed V and J ends, which lost 2 bases and 0 bases, there was a span of 20 bases. CDR1 is DFQATT, CDR2 SNEGSKA, per germline (reference sequence). The DNA of the CDR3 is TGCAGTGCTAGACCCGCGCCTTTCACGCAGCTAGCCAAAAACATTCAGTACTTC. It is translated as CSARPAPFTQLAKNIQYF.

This clonotype showed up many times. V is TRBV12-3 or TRBV12-4 and J is TRBJ2-7; 12 bases match TRBD1. Trimming took 2 bases from V and 5 from J; bases not matched to a gene: 10. This CDR3 has 17 residues. Written as DNA, the CDR3 is TGTGCCAGCAGTTTACGGGGCTCCGGGACAGGGGGCAACGAGCAGTACTTC. It is translated as CASSLRGSGTGGNEQYF.

This clonotype was detected many times. The chain joins TRBV29-1 to TRBJ2-2, with a tentative D call TRBD2 (6 bases). This CDR3 contains 13 residues. CDR1 and CDR2 from the germline V gene are SQVTM and ANQGSEA. V was clipped by 2 bases and J by 4 bases, with 8 bases between them. CDR3 DNA: TGCAGCGTTGAATGGGGGGTCACCGGGGAGCTGTTTTTT. Residues: CSVEWGVTGELFF.

This clonotype was counted many times. The genes are TRBV10-2 and TRBJ1-1, with a weak D call TRBD1 (5 bases). Germline loops: CDR1 WSHSY, CDR2 SAAADI. Trimming left V 6 bases short and J 4 bases short, with 12 bases between. This CDR3 is 13 amino acids long. The CDR3 nucleotides are TGCGCCAGCAGCGAGGGGCAACTCACTGAAGCTTTCTTT. Its protein is CASSEGQLTEAFF.

This clonotype has a handful of counts. This could be a read error, since a much larger clone is one nucleotide away. J is TRBJ1-2 and V is TRBV24-1; no reliable D call. The CDR3 length is 12 residues. V was clipped by 4 bases and J by 5 bases, with 7 bases between them. Germline assignment: CDR1 KGHDR and CDR2 SFDVKD. In DNA form, the CDR3 reads TGTGCCACCAGTGAAACAGATTATGGCTACACCTTC. This gives the protein CATSETDYGYTF.

This clonotype has a count of ten or more. The V and J genes are TRBV7-2 and TRBJ2-3, with 9 bases aligning to TRBD2. The germline gives CDR1 SGHTA, CDR2 FQGNSA. The CDR3 totals 15 residues. Trimming removed 5 bases from V and 1 base from J; junction bases left unmatched: 4. The CDR3, as DNA: TGTGCCAGCAGCCCCCAGCGGGGGGGCACAGATACGCAGTATTTT. Translated: CASSPQRGGTDTQYF.

In its sample, this clonotype was seen many times. The CDR3 reads CASSGTSGGYRNEQFF. The CDR3 nucleotides read TGCGCCAGCAGCGGGACTAGCGGGGGGTACCGTAATGAGCAGTTCTTC. The gene calls are TRBV5-1 and TRBJ2-1, with 15 bases identical to TRBD2. The CDR3 is 16 residues long. Losses at the gene ends were 4 bases for V and 7 bases for J; bases not matched to a gene: 6. The germline gives CDR1 SGHRS, CDR2 YFSETQ.

This clonotype has at least ten counts. This chain links TRBV7-9 with TRBJ1-1, with 8 positions matching TRBD1. This CDR3 comprises 17 residues. J lost 4 bases, V lost 2 bases, and 12 bases had no gene match. Looked up from germline, CDR1 is SEHNR and CDR2 is FQNEAQ (reference sequence). CDR3 in amino acids: CASSLWTGSSWGTEAFF. The CDR3 DNA sequence: TGTGCCAGCAGCTTATGGACAGGGTCCTCATGGGGCACTGAAGCTTTCTTT.

The table lists this clonotype with many counts. The CDR3 protein is CSVKGQGDQPQHF. The DNA of the CDR3 is TGCAGCGTTAAGGGGCAGGGGGATCAGCCCCAGCATTTT. This chain connects TRBV29-1 to TRBJ1-5; TRBD1 agrees at 7 bases. Looked up from germline, CDR1 is SQVTM and CDR2 is ANQGSEA. The CDR3 is 13 amino acids. The V and J ends lost 5 bases and 5 bases, in that order; junction bases with no gene match: 6.

This clonotype was counted many times. This sequence joins TRBV12-3 or TRBV12-4 and TRBJ1-5; D ambiguous. The CDR3 contains 15 residues. Trimming cost V 4 bases and J 0 bases, with 10 bases left between them. The CDR3 sequence is CASSYGDLSNQPQHF. DNA of the CDR3: TGTGCCAGCAGTTATGGAGATCTTAGCAATCAGCCCCAGCATTTT.